A single sample is the source of the 3 T cell receptor beta chains below, sequenced in a study of response to subunit inactivated influenza vaccine. TCRdb re-called the RT-PCR reads through MiXCR, storing one row per CDR3 protein. The data hold about 830,000 distinct CDR3 sequences, with about 18% observed a single time. Sequenced here: PBMCs from blood, sampled roughly 5 days after vaccination. The source of these receptors is a man aged 50 or older who received an inactivated influenza vaccine.

This clonotype was seen more than once but under ten times. V is TRBV10-3 and J is TRBJ1-2, with 9 bases fitting TRBD1. The CDR3 is 17 residues long. Germline V gene sequence: CDR1 ENHRY, CDR2 SYGVKD. With V trimmed by 4 bases and J by 3 bases, 12 bases remained unmatched. Written as DNA, the CDR3 is TGTGCCATCAGTGGCTCCGGGACAGGGAGACTCCACTATGGCTACACCTTC. As protein: CAISGSGTGRLHYGYTF.

The chain couples TRBV20-1 to TRBJ1-5; D gene uncertain. CDR1 and CDR2 from the germline V gene are DFQATT and SNEGSKA (reference sequence). The ends were cut back, 0 bases at V and 6 bases at J, with 15 bases in the middle. This CDR3 region has 15 residues. The CDR3, as DNA: TGCAGTGCTAGAGATCCCGACATTGGGTTTCAGCCCCAGCATTTT. It is translated as CSARDPDIGFQPQHF.

V and J are TRBV12-3 or TRBV12-4 and TRBJ1-1; TRBD1 is a possible D gene (6 bases). The CDR3 has 12 amino acids. V gave up 6 bases and J gave up 6 bases, with 11 bases separating them. CDR3 protein: CASSTGRPEAFF. The CDR3 DNA reads as TGTGCCAGCAGCACAGGGAGGCCTGAAGCTTTCTTT.